The present T cell receptor beta chain was sequenced within a study of T cell repertoires in cytomegalovirus infection. Across the study: Indications came from public TCR beta signatures; they pointed to CMV infection and to a matching HLA type.

Study results and caveats: Based on cumulative public TCR beta family frequency, carriers of CMV plus the relevant HLA were identified. Clonotypes of TCR beta that were HLA-C-restricted and CMV-specific dominated the ex vivo response.

The CDR3 extends over 13 amino acids. V was pared by 2 bases and J by 7 bases, with 8 bases between. Looked up from germline, CDR1 is MNHNY and CDR2 is SVGAGI (reference sequence). This clonotype was detected ten times or more. The antigen is undetermined. TCRdb ran MiXCR on the reads and lists one entry per CDR3 protein. The table lists tens of thousands of distinct CDR3 sequences, 3.5% to 4% of them singletons, with about 20% in the top ten. V usage is TRBV6-6 and J usage is TRBJ2-2; unclear D gene. The sample consisted of PBMCs. This receptor was obtained from a human donor in good health (CMV status not recorded). Some clones in this sample may be carry-over from other donors' samples. The CDR3 protein is CASSYPRSGELFF. The CDR3 DNA sequence: TGTGCCAGCAGTTACCCGAGAAGCGGGGAGCTGTTTTTT.